This record covers a single T cell receptor (beta chain). Its antigen is as yet unknown. Germline V gene lookup returns CDR1 PRHDT and CDR2 FYEKMQ (reference sequence). Deletions cut 3 bases from V and 1 base from J, with 12 bases between. CDR3 size: 15 residues. This sample was taken from a study of T cells in Graves' hyperthyroidism and ophthalmopathy. Overall study context: Staff took peripheral blood when the initial diagnosis was made, before any treatment began.

In patients aged 18 to 65, hyperthyroidism was newly diagnosed, with duration under 2 months. Clinical symptoms, serum thyroxine, TRAb, thyroid ultrasound and orbital computed tomography informed diagnoses. Notes on the study in general: Also found in blood were most expanded thyroid clonotypes above 0.001.

TCR beta CDR3 regions were amplified from RNA transcripts. Carried out on the TCR CDR3, a first-round RT-PCR used the HTBI primer set. From the multiplex PCR reads, TCRdb called clonotypes with MiXCR, one entry per CDR3 protein. Of around 700,000 distinct CDR3 sequences listed, 18% are singletons. Source material: blood. The chain carries TRBV13 and TRBJ1-1, with D possibly TRBD1 on 6 matching bases. This clonotype originated in a woman aged 45-60 years with Graves' hyperthyroidism that later progressed to Graves' ophthalmopathy. The CDR3 sequence is CASSFRSTGNTEAFF. CDR3 DNA sequence: TGTGCCAGCAGCTTCCGATCGACAGGGAACACTGAAGCTTTCTTT.